This T cell receptor beta chain appears in the sequencing data of a study of graft-versus-host responses after intestinal transplantation. Whole-study context: Isolated intestinal, liver-intestinal, or multivisceral transplants had been given to the recipients. After anti-thymocyte globulin induction, recipients took tacrolimus and steroids for roughly three years.

This CDR3 is built from 13 residues. V was trimmed by 1 base and J by 7 bases, leaving 7 bases between them. The germline V gene has CDR1 SNHLY and CDR2 FYNNEI. Graft specimens yielded both intraepithelial and lamina propria lymphocytes. The method was immunoSEQ multiplex PCR; TCRdb's version includes in-frame clones alone and lacks a portion of them. The profile shows some 10,000 clones, under 80% of them singletons. V usage is TRBV2 and J usage is TRBJ1-4; D gene ambiguous. This receptor was identified in a human patient who received an intestinal transplant, so some T cells may come from the graft donor. This sample comprised ileum tissue, obtained 23 days after intestinal transplant. The CDR3 loop reads CASSEVTIEKLFF. CDR3 nucleotide sequence: TGTGCCAGCAGTGAAGTGACGATTGAAAAACTGTTTTTT.